Following are 8 T cell receptor beta chains from one sample sequenced in a study of beta chain features in type 1 diabetes. Every bit of the isolated RNA underwent reverse transcription, so sequencing read expressed TCRB transcripts. Produced via immunoSEQ multiplex PCR; TCRdb's table is partial and in-frame only. This sample has about 360,000 clones, with around 12% found just once. The sequencing input was naive CD4+ T cells from blood. These receptors came from a man aged 18 to 29 in good health.

This clone was picked up a small number of times. The chain is built from TRBV7-7 and TRBJ2-7; 7 nucleotides agree with TRBD2. Germline values: CDR1 SSHAT, CDR2 FNYEAQ (reference sequence). CDR3 length: 12 amino acids. CDR3 loop: CASAGDDYEQYF. DNA of the CDR3: TGTGCTAGCGCGGGAGACGACTACGAGCAGTACTTC.

This clone came up once. The V gene is TRBV7-6, the J gene TRBJ2-7; 7 positions match TRBD1. V lost 3 bases to trimming and J lost 1 base; unmatched junction nucleotides: 6. The CDR3 is made up of 15 amino acids. CDR1 SGHVS and CDR2 FNYEAQ come from the germline V gene. CDR3 coding DNA: TGTGCCAGCAGCTTGAGGCAGGGGGAATCCTACGAGCAGTACTTC. Translating it yields CASSLRQGESYEQYF.

A few counts support this clone. The chain couples TRBV6-6 to TRBJ2-7; the D gene is possibly TRBD1 (6 bases). CDR1 MNHNY and CDR2 SVGAGI come from the germline V gene (reference sequence). Trimming removed 6 bases from V and 4 bases from J, with 16 bases in between. The CDR3 consists of 14 residues. The CDR3 here is CASSASRGSYEQYF. For the CDR3, the DNA is TGTGCCAGCAGCGCCTCCAGGGGTTCATACGAGCAGTACTTC.

In this sample, this clone turned up a few times. The rearrangement links TRBV5-1 to TRBJ1-4; a weak D match, TRBD1 (6 bases). The CDR3 runs to 15 residues. Germline V lookup: CDR1 SGHRS, CDR2 YFSETQ. V was pared by 2 bases and J by 3 bases, with 11 bases between. The CDR3 spells CASSLQGNSNEKLFF. CDR3 nucleotide sequence: TGCGCCAGCAGCTTACAGGGCAACTCTAATGAAAAACTGTTTTTT.

V and J are TRBV7-3 and TRBJ2-3; 8 bases match TRBD2. The CDR3 runs to 12 residues. CDR1 is SGHTA and CDR2 is FQGTGA in the germline V gene. V dropped 5 bases and J dropped 6; count of bases not matched to a gene: 1. Here the CDR3 reads CASSGGGDTQYF. The DNA of the CDR3 is TGTGCCAGCAGCGGCGGGGGGGATACGCAGTATTTT.

The rearrangement joins TRBV2 to TRBJ1-1, with TRBD1 matching 7 bases. The germline CDR1 and CDR2 sequences are SNHLY and FYNNEI. V gave up 3 bases and J gave up 1 base; unmatched junction bases: 8. This CDR3 region has 16 residues. CDR3 in DNA: TGTGCCAGCAGTGATACGCGACAGGGAACGAACACTGAAGCTTTCTTT. This gives the protein CASSDTRQGTNTEAFF.

For the CDR3, the DNA is TGTGCCTGGAGTGTGCGGGGGGGCCCCAATGAGCAGTTCTTC. Translating gives CAWSVRGGPNEQFF. V is TRBV30 and J is TRBJ2-1; 9 bases match TRBD2. The trim removed 0 bases at V and 6 bases at J, leaving 3 bases unmatched. The CDR3 length is 14 residues. Germline V gene data show CDR1 as GTSNPN and CDR2 as SVGIG (reference sequence).

This clone was observed a handful of times. Additional DNA sequences in this sample encode the identical CDR3. The chain joins TRBV9 to TRBJ2-5, with 13 bases lining up with TRBD2. CDR3 size: 15 residues. The junction had 5 bases not matched to a gene; V was cut back by 4 bases and J by 5 bases. CDR1 and CDR2 (germline): SGDLS, YYNGEE. Here the CDR3 reads CASSRGLAGAETQYF. The DNA for the CDR3 is TGTGCCAGCAGCCGAGGACTAGCGGGAGCGGAGACCCAGTACTTC.